A selection of T cell receptor beta chains follows, all from one sample in a study of blood T cell repertoires in COVID-19. Here immunoSEQ multiplex PCR was the method, and the copy in TCRdb shows in-frame clones only, minus some. Among about 180,000 clones listed, around 84% were seen once. The sequenced sample consisted of peripheral blood. These receptors were collected from a man aged 50-59 years with active or convalescent COVID-19. The CDR3 runs from the conserved cysteine through the conserved F or W. D genes are given only for firm matches. Not all rows give a size; the values are once, few, many and, for expanded clones, a class.

D	V	J	size	length	DNA	CDR3
TRBD1	TRBV7-2	TRBJ1-2	once	16	TGTGCCAGCAGCTTAAGACAGGGGGCTCCTAACTATGGCTACACCTTC	CASSLRQGAPNYGYTF
-	TRBV18	TRBJ1-5	-	16	TGTGCCAGCTCATCGATTTCCACGGGGTCTAGTCAGCCCCAGCATTTT	CASSSISTGSSQPQHF
TRBD1	TRBV4-1	TRBJ1-4	-	16	TGCGCCAGCAGCCAACCTCCGGGACAGGGGGGTGAAAAACTGTTTTTT	CASSQPPGQGGEKLFF
-	TRBV6-1	TRBJ1-3	-	14	TGTGCCAGCAGTGAAGATCAGTCTGGAAACACCATATATTTT	CASSEDQSGNTIYF
-	TRBV21-1	TRBJ1-5	-	12	TGTGCCAGCAGCTCTACTTATGAGCCCCAGCATTTT	CASSSTYEPQHF
TRBD1	TRBV4-3	TRBJ2-2	-	16	TGCGCCAGCAGCCAACAAGGGGGCAGGAACACCGGGGAGCTGTTTTTT	CASSQQGGRNTGELFF
-	TRBV7-9	TRBJ1-2	-	12	TGTGCCAGCGAAGGCGGGATGACTGGCTACACCTTC	CASEGGMTGYTF
-	TRBV19	TRBJ1-2	few	15	TGTGCCAGTAGTATAGTGGGCAGGGTTAACTATGGCTACACCTTC	CASSIVGRVNYGYTF
TRBD2	TRBV6-6	TRBJ2-1	-	14	TGTGCCAGCAGACCTAGCGGGAACCCCGATGAGCAGTTCTTC	CASRPSGNPDEQFF
-	TRBV21-1	TRBJ1-1	-	16	TGTGCCAGCACCGGGTCACAGGGGGCGCATTACACTGAAGCTTTCTTT	CASTGSQGAHYTEAFF
-	TRBV14	TRBJ1-2	-	14	TGTGCCAGCAGCCAAGGGCGGGGAAGCTATGGCTACACCTTC	CASSQGRGSYGYTF
TRBD1	TRBV19	TRBJ1-2	-	14	TGTGCCAGTAGTATGCGGACAGGGCACTATGGCTACACCTTC	CASSMRTGHYGYTF
TRBD2	TRBV7-8	TRBJ2-2	-	15	TGTGCCAGCAGCTTACTGGCGGGAGTAACCGGGGAGCTGTTTTTT	CASSLLAGVTGELFF
-	TRBV7-9	TRBJ2-7	-	12	TGTGCCAGCAGCCCCCACGGGGACGAGCAGTACTTC	CASSPHGDEQYF
TRBD1	TRBV2	TRBJ1-1	-	15	TGTGCCAGCAGCCAGGGACAGGCCCCTTTCGCTGAAGCTTTCTTT	CASSQGQAPFAEAFF
TRBD2	TRBV4-3	TRBJ2-1	-	16	TGCGCCAGCAGCCATGTTAGCGGGGGGCCCTACAATGAGCAGTTCTTC	CASSHVSGGPYNEQFF
TRBD1	TRBV27	TRBJ2-1	-	14	TGTGCCAGCAGTTCACGAACAGGGGGCCATGAGCAGTTCTTC	CASSSRTGGHEQFF
-	TRBV3-1/TRBV3-2	TRBJ2-3	-	14	TGTGCCAGCGGGCGGGATGCAGACACAGATACGCAGTATTTT	CASGRDADTDTQYF
TRBD1	TRBV6-6	TRBJ1-2	-	14	TGTGCCAGCAGTTCGACAGGGGGCGTCTATGGCTACACCTTC	CASSSTGGVYGYTF
TRBD1	TRBV12-3/TRBV12-4	TRBJ1-2	-	13	TGTGCCAGCACCGAGACAGGGGTATATGGCTACACCTTC	CASTETGVYGYTF
TRBD1	TRBV2	TRBJ1-2	-	15	TGTGCCATCAGGACTATCCCGAGGACAGGGTCCGACTACACCTTC	CAIRTIPRTGSDYTF
-	TRBV10-3	TRBJ1-1	-	14	TGTGCCATCAGTGAAAACAGGTTGAACACTGAAGCTTTCTTT	CAISENRLNTEAFF
-	TRBV6-2/TRBV6-3	TRBJ2-7	-	13	TGTGCCAGCAGTTTCGCTCGGGGATACGAGCAGTACTTC	CASSFARGYEQYF
TRBD2	TRBV4-1	TRBJ2-5	-	18	TGCGCCAGCAGCCTAGGACTTAGCGGGGGAGCCCCCCAAGAGACCCAGTACTTC	CASSLGLSGGAPQETQYF
TRBD2	TRBV9	TRBJ2-3	-	16	TGTGCCAGCAGCCCTCGGACTAGCACCAGAGGGGATACGCAGTATTTT	CASSPRTSTRGDTQYF
-	TRBV3-1/TRBV3-2	TRBJ1-5	-	14	TGTGCCAGCAGCCAACGACAGTCGAATCAGCCCCAGCATTTT	CASSQRQSNQPQHF
TRBD1	TRBV6-5	TRBJ2-7	-	15	TGTGCCAGCAGTTACCTCGGGACAGGGGGCATAGAGCAGTACTTC	CASSYLGTGGIEQYF
-	TRBV12-3/TRBV12-4	TRBJ1-2	-	11	TGTGCCAGCAGTTACGGCTATGGCTACACCTTC	CASSYGYGYTF
TRBD1	TRBV28	TRBJ2-1	-	14	TGTGCCGCCAAGACAGGGATGGGTTACAATGAGCAGTTCTTC	CAAKTGMGYNEQFF
TRBD2	TRBV10-3	TRBJ2-7	-	16	TGTGCCATCAGTGATTCCGGGACTAGCGGGATTCGCGAGCAGTACTTC	CAISDSGTSGIREQYF
TRBD2	TRBV27	TRBJ2-5	-	14	TGTGCCAGCAGTCAGACTAGCGGGGCTGGGACCCAGTACTTC	CASSQTSGAGTQYF
TRBD2	TRBV13	TRBJ2-3	-	17	TGTGCCAGCAGCTTAGTCGGGCTAGCGGGTCTGACAGATACGCAGTATTTT	CASSLVGLAGLTDTQYF
TRBD1	TRBV11-3	TRBJ1-2	-	13	TGTGCCAGCAGCTTCCTTCAGGGGGAAGGCTACACCTTC	CASSFLQGEGYTF
-	TRBV24-1	TRBJ1-2	-	15	TGTGCCACCAGGGCAGGACCGCTCGAGGGGGATGGCTACACCTTC	CATRAGPLEGDGYTF
-	TRBV6-4	TRBJ1-1	-	13	TGTGCCAGCAGTCAACAGGTATGGACTGAAGCTTTCTTT	CASSQQVWTEAFF
TRBD2	TRBV5-6	TRBJ2-7	-	13	TGTGCCAGCAGCTTAGCGGGGTACTACGAGCAGTACTTC	CASSLAGYYEQYF
-	TRBV18	TRBJ1-3	few	14	TGTGCCAGCTCACCAACGACAGACGGAAACACCATATATTTT	CASSPTTDGNTIYF
-	TRBV2	TRBJ1-1	-	15	TGTGCCGTCCAGGGCAGGGCCGTTGGGAACACTGAAGCTTTCTTT	CAVQGRAVGNTEAFF
TRBD1	TRBV9	TRBJ1-2	few	15	TGTGCCAGCAGCTCTGGGACAGGGGAAAACTATGGCTACACCTTC	CASSSGTGENYGYTF
TRBD1	TRBV9	TRBJ2-7	-	15	TGTGCCAGCAGTCTAGAGGGACAGGGGGGGCACGAGCAGTACTTC	CASSLEGQGGHEQYF
-	TRBV20-1	TRBJ2-1	-	11	TGCAGTGCTAGAGATACACCGGAGCAGTTCTTC	CSARDTPEQFF
-	TRBV3-1/TRBV3-2	TRBJ1-3	few	14	TGTGCCAGCAGCCCTCGGCAGGCCGGAAACACCATATATTTT	CASSPRQAGNTIYF
TRBD2	TRBV7-2	TRBJ2-7	-	13	TGTGCCAGCAGCTCCTCCGGGACTACCGAGCAGTACTTC	CASSSSGTTEQYF